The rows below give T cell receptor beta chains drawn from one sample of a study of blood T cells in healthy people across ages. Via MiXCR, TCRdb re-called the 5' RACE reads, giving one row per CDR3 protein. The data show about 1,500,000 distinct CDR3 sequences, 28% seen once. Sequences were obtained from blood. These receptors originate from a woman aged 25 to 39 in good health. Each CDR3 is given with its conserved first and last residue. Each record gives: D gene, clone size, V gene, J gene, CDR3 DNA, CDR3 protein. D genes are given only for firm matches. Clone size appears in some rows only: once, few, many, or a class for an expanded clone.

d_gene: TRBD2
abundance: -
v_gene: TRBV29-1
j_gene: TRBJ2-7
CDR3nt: TGCAGCGTACCGGGACTAGCGGAAATAAGGGGTGAGCAGTACTTC
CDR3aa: CSVPGLAEIRGEQYF

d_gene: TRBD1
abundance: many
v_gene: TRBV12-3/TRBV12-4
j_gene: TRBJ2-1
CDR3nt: TGTGCCAGCAGCCAAAACAGGGGCCGCAATGAGCAGTTCTTC
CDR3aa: CASSQNRGRNEQFF

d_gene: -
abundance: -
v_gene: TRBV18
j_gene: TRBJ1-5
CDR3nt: TGTGCCAGCTCACCGGCTGCAGACTATCAGCCCCAGCATTTT
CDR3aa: CASSPAADYQPQHF

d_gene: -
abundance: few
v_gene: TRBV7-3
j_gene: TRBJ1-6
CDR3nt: TGTGCCAGCAGCCGAGAAGTGAATTCACCCCTCCACTTT
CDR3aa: CASSREVNSPLHF

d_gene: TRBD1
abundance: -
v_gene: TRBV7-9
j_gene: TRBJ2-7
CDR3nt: TGTGCCAGCAACAACCCGGACAGGGGGCGGAATGAGCAGTACTTC
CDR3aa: CASNNPDRGRNEQYF

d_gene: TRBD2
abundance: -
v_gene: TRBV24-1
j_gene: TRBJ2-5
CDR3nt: TGTGCCACCAGCGGAGGCGGGGGAGGTGAACAAGAGACCCAGTACTTC
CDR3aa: CATSGGGGGEQETQYF

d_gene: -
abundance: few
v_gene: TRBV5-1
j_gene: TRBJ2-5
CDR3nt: TGCGCCAGCAGCCGAGGGCAGTACCAAGAGACCCAGTACTTC
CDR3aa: CASSRGQYQETQYF

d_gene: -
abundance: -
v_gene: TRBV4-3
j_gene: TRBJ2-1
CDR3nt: TGCGCCAGCAGCCAAGATAAGGTGGACGGTGGGACCCCCTACGAAAGCTCCTACAATGAGCAGTTCTTC
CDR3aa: CASSQDKVDGGTPYESSYNEQFF

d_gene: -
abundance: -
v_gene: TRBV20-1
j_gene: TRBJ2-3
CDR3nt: TGCAGTGCTAGTTTAGTGGGCCTGAGAAGCACAGATACGCAGTATTTT
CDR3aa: CSASLVGLRSTDTQYF

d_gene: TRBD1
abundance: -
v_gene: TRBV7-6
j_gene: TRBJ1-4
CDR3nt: TGTGCCAGCAGCTTAGACAGGGGAGGGGAAGAACTGTTTTTT
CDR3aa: CASSLDRGGEELFF

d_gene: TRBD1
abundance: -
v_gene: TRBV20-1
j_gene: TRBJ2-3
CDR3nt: TGCAGTGCTACCCGGGACAGGCCGCCCCCAACAGATACGCAGTATTTT
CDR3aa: CSATRDRPPPTDTQYF

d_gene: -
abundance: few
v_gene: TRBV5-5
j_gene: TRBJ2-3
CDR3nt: TGTGCCAGCAGCACACAACCGGGACACTCCCTCGCGGATACGCAGTATTTT
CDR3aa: CASSTQPGHSLADTQYF

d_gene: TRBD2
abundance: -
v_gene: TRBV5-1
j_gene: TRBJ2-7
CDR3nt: TGCGCCAGCAGCTTGGCCGGTAGCGGGACCTCCTACGAGCAGTACTTC
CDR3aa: CASSLAGSGTSYEQYF